This T cell receptor beta chain was observed in a study of T cells after posttransplantation cyclophosphamide. Overall study findings and caveats: Donor-recipient repertoire similarity was low at 1-2 months, rising over year one. Recipient CMV seropositivity and CMV reactivation strongly tracked TRB clonality.

The table came from immunoSEQ multiplex PCR; TCRdb's copy has only in-frame clones and leaves some out. This sample carries tens of thousands of clones, none of them present only once. This CDR3 has 16 residues. Per germline, CDR1 SEHNR and CDR2 FQNEAQ (reference sequence). This clone was observed a handful of times. Its antigen is as yet unknown. Material for sequencing was PBMCs. The chain joins TRBV7-9 to TRBJ2-5; 8 positions agree with TRBD1. The J call is doubtful: the DNA matches TRBJ2-7 better. The sequence came from a woman aged 45-65 years in good health and a related stem cell transplant donor. The CDR3 loop reads CASSLATGVFSYEQYF. The CDR3 nucleotides are TGTGCCAGCAGCTTAGCGACAGGGGTTTTTTCCTACGAGCAGTACTTC.